The present entry profiles one TCR beta chain with its context. Its target is not known. CD45RO-negative cells were positively selected for CCR7, leaving out terminally differentiated effector memory CD45RA+ cells. Participating donors were healthy, HIV-negative adults free of recent acute infections or vaccinations. These data originate in a study of shared clonotypes between healthy human individuals. The study's findings and limits: Estimated clonotype richness was generally higher in naive than memory subsets.

TCRdb's copy holds only in-frame clones and misses some; the assay was immunoSEQ multiplex PCR. The sample shows about 700,000 clones, about 91% of them seen only once. The sample comprised naive CD8+ T cells sorted from blood. This TCR came from a man aged 25-40 years in good health.

The CDR3 reads CASSLGRQVETQYF. CDR3 nucleotides: TGTGCCAGCAGCTTAGGGCGGCAGGTGGAGACCCAGTACTTC. J is TRBJ2-5 and V is TRBV5-4; no clear D. Per the germline V gene, CDR1 is SGHNT and CDR2 is YYREEE (reference sequence). This CDR3 region has 14 residues. The V gene lost 2 bases and the J gene lost 5 bases, with 13 bases spanning the gap.